Each of the 29 T cell receptor beta chains below was sequenced from the same sample in a study of PD-1 blockade in classical Hodgkin lymphoma. Each patient's relapse followed autologous stem cell transplantation, and brentuximab vedotin exposure varied. Sequenced by immunoSEQ multiplex PCR; TCRdb stores in-frame clones only, minus some. The table has roughly 140,000 clones, 78% seen once; the top ten hold 7.5% to 10%. The sample here was peripheral blood mononuclear cells (PBMCs), taken before the second cycle of nivolumab. The receptors come from a human donor with classical Hodgkin lymphoma.

The chain combines TRBV28 with TRBJ2-7, with 7 bases that match TRBD1. Germline V gives CDR1 MDHEN, CDR2 SYDVKM. This CDR3 is 14 amino acids long. The trim removed 5 bases at V and 3 bases at J, leaving 7 bases unmatched. In nucleotides, the CDR3 is TGTGCCAGCAGTCTCGAAACAGGGGTCTACGAGCAGTACTTC. Translation: CASSLETGVYEQYF.

The chain combines TRBV7-2 with TRBJ1-5; no clear D. CDR1 is SGHTA and CDR2 is FQGNSA in the germline V gene. The CDR3 runs to 14 residues. Trimming cost V 2 bases and J 0 bases, with 5 bases left between them. The CDR3 sequence is CASSLQYSNQPQHF. CDR3 DNA: TGTGCCAGCAGCTTACAATATAGCAATCAGCCCCAGCATTTT.

The chain is built from TRBV6-1 and TRBJ2-7, with 7 bases identical to TRBD2. V shed 7 bases and J 2 bases; nucleotides not matched to a gene: 11. CDR3 size: 15 residues. Germline CDR1 is MNHNS and CDR2 is SASEGT. CDR3 nucleotide sequence: TGTGCCAGCACTCACGGTGGGGCGGGGGCCTACGAGCAGTACTTC. The encoded protein is CASTHGGAGAYEQYF.

This chain uses TRBV18 with TRBJ2-2; the D is unclear. This CDR3 is 14 amino acids long. V lost 2 bases and J lost 6, with 10 bases in between. Germline V gene sequence: CDR1 KGHSH, CDR2 LQKENI. In nucleotides, the CDR3 is TGTGCCAGCTCACCAAGTTACCCGGCCGGGGAGCTGTTTTTT. This translates into CASSPSYPAGELFF.

This clone has only one observation. This may be a read error, as it is one base from a much larger clone. V usage is TRBV13 and J usage is TRBJ2-7; TRBD1 agrees at 8 bases. Trimming took 5 bases from V and 2 from J; bases not matched to a gene: 5. CDR1 PRHDT and CDR2 FYEKMQ come from the germline V gene (reference sequence). The CDR3 consists of 14 residues. The CDR3 DNA reads TGTGCCAGCAGCACCCGGACAGGGCCCTACGAGCAGTACTTC. Translating gives CASSTRTGPYEQYF.

This chain connects TRBV9 to TRBJ1-2; D remains ambiguous. The CDR3 consists of 17 residues. Trimming removed 3 bases at V and 2 bases at J, with 20 bases between. Looked up from germline, CDR1 is SGDLS and CDR2 is YYNGEE. Here the CDR3 reads CASSDAPGPFGNYGYTF. CDR3 DNA sequence: TGTGCCAGCAGCGACGCACCGGGTCCTTTCGGGAACTATGGCTACACCTTC. Combining the CDR3 with reference TRBV9 and TRBJ1-2 gives the whole variable domain DSGVTQTPKHLITATGQRVTLRCSPRSGDLSVYWYQQSLDQGLQFLIQYYNGEERAKGNILERFSAQQFPDLHSELNLSSLELGDSALYFCASSDAPGPFGNYGYTFGSGTRLTVV.

This chain uses TRBV7-6 with TRBJ1-1; D remains ambiguous. Germline V gives CDR1 SGHVS, CDR2 FNYEAQ. Trimming pared 1 base from V and 3 bases from J, leaving 12 bases between. This CDR3 is 15 amino acids long. Here the CDR3 DNA reads TGTGCCAGCAGCTTAGGGCCAAATTGGGACACTGAAGCTTTCTTT. It codes for CASSLGPNWDTEAFF. Filled out from reference TRBV7-6 and TRBJ1-1, the complete variable domain reads GAGVSQSPRYKVTKRGQDVALRCDPISGHVSLYWYRQALGQGPEFLTYFNYEAQQDKSGLPNDRFSAERPEGSISTLTIQRTEQRDSAMYRCASSLGPNWDTEAFFGQGTRLTVV.

This sequence joins TRBV6-5 and TRBJ2-3; perhaps TRBD2 as D (5 bases). V was shortened by 8 bases and J by 7 bases, with 10 bases between the two germline ends. CDR1 and CDR2 from the germline V gene are MNHEY and SVGAGI. The CDR3 spans 11 residues. The CDR3 loop is CASGSGNTQYF. The CDR3 coding sequence is TGTGCCAGCGGGTCCGGGAATACGCAGTATTTT.

V gene TRBV7-2 combines with J gene TRBJ2-7; weak D call: TRBD2 (5 bases). Germline V CDR1 and CDR2: SGHTA, FQGNSA. The CDR3 consists of 13 residues. The V gene lost 5 bases and the J gene lost 2 bases, with 10 bases spanning the gap. The CDR3 nucleotides read TGTGCCAGCAGCCCCCGGGGTCCCTACGAGCAGTACTTC. Protein sequence: CASSPRGPYEQYF.

This chain connects TRBV28 to TRBJ2-5; no firm D call. From germline, CDR1 is MDHEN and CDR2 SYDVKM. The CDR3 is made up of 11 amino acids. Between the trimmed V and J ends, which lost 5 bases and 3 bases, there was a span of 4 bases. Here the CDR3 DNA reads TGTGCCAGCAGTCTCGAAGAGACCCAGTACTTC. It specifies CASSLEETQYF. Complete variable domain (other parts from reference TRBV28 and TRBJ2-5): DVKVTQSSRYLVKRTGEKVFLECVQDMDHENMFWYRQDPGLGLRLIYFSYDVKMKEKGDIPEGYSVSREKKERFSLILESASTNQTSMYLCASSLEETQYFGPGTRLLVL.

V and J are TRBV7-2 and TRBJ1-2, with D perhaps matching TRBD1 (6 bases). The CDR3 is 16 residues long. Germline CDR1 and CDR2: SGHTA and FQGNSA. V lost 5 bases and J lost 8, with 24 bases in between. Written as DNA, the CDR3 is TGTGCCAGCAGCATAGACCGCGTTACGGGGGCGCGGGGCTACACCTTC. Residues: CASSIDRVTGARGYTF.

The CDR3 DNA is TGTGCCAGCAGCTTGCCAGGGATGGGCGGAAACACCATATATTTT. It translates to CASSLPGMGGNTIYF. The chain combines TRBV5-4 with TRBJ1-3, with TRBD1 as a possible D gene (5 bases). Germline V gene sequence: CDR1 SGHNT, CDR2 YYREEE (reference sequence). V was cut by 1 base and J by 4 bases, with 12 bases left in between. CDR3 length: 15 amino acids.

The chain carries TRBV7-8 and TRBJ1-2; 7 bases line up with TRBD1. The CDR3 runs 16 residues. V trimming: 1 base; J trimming: 4 bases; junction bases outside the gene matches: 9. The V gene's germline CDR1 is SGHVS and CDR2 FQNEAQ. The CDR3 DNA is TGTGCCAGCAGCTTAGACCCCGGGACAGCCGCCTATGGCTACACCTTC. It encodes CASSLDPGTAAYGYTF.

This clone was recorded once. This sequence joins TRBV5-6 and TRBJ2-3; 9 nucleotides align to TRBD1. Germline CDR1 SGHDT, CDR2 YYEEEE. V lost 5 bases to trimming and J lost 4 bases; unmatched junction nucleotides: 8. The CDR3 is 15 amino acids. The DNA for the CDR3 is TGTGCCAGCAGTTACACAGGGGGCAGCCCAGATACGCAGTATTTT. Protein sequence: CASSYTGGSPDTQYF.

The chain combines TRBV28 with TRBJ2-7; 10 bases match TRBD2. Germline CDR1 MDHEN, CDR2 SYDVKM. V shed 4 bases and J 5 bases; nucleotides not matched to a gene: 8. This CDR3 contains 15 residues. CDR3: CASSSPSGRTHEQYF. CDR3 bases: TGTGCCAGCAGTTCACCTAGCGGGAGAACCCACGAGCAGTACTTC.

This clone was counted once. For the CDR3, the DNA is TGTGCCAGCAGCATACTAGCGGGATCCTACAATGAGCAGTTCTTC. Translation gives CASSILAGSYNEQFF. The chain links TRBV6-5 to TRBJ2-1; 10 bases agree with TRBD2. Trimming removed 6 bases from V and 1 base from J; junction bases left unmatched: 3. The germline V gene encodes CDR1 MNHEY and CDR2 SVGAGI. There are 15 residues in the CDR3.

The chain has TRBV2 and TRBJ2-4, with D possibly called TRBD1 or TRBD2 (6 bases each). The ends were cut back, 6 bases at V and 5 bases at J, with 26 bases in the middle. In germline, CDR1 is SNHLY, CDR2 FYNNEI. This CDR3 is built from 18 residues. CDR3 sequence: CASSLAQLTTGRQNIQYF. The CDR3 DNA sequence: TGTGCCAGCAGCCTAGCCCAGCTCACCACAGGGAGGCAAAACATTCAGTACTTC.

The genes are TRBV19 and TRBJ2-7, with TRBD2 matching over 7 bases. Losses at the gene ends were 3 bases for V and 3 bases for J; bases not matched to a gene: 2. CDR3 length equals 13 residues. From germline, CDR1 is LNHDA and CDR2 SQIVND (reference sequence). In DNA, the CDR3 is TGTGCCAGTAGTATTGGGGGGGGCTACGAGCAGTACTTC. It encodes CASSIGGGYEQYF.

The chain carries TRBV7-9 and TRBJ1-5; TRBD1 is a possible D gene (5 bases). The CDR3 is 13 residues long. CDR1 is SEHNR and CDR2 is FQNEAQ in the germline V gene (reference sequence). The V and J ends lost 5 bases and 7 bases respectively, with 12 bases between them. The CDR3 sequence is CASSRVGEQPQHF. CDR3 bases: TGTGCCAGCAGCCGGGTGGGGGAGCAGCCCCAGCATTTT.

The chain couples TRBV10-3 to TRBJ2-5; tentatively, D is TRBD2 (5 bases). V was shortened by 2 bases and J by 5 bases, with 12 bases between the two germline ends. This CDR3 comprises 14 residues. Germline CDR1 ENHRY, CDR2 SYGVKD. CDR3 residues: CAISERASYETQYF. The CDR3 DNA is TGTGCCATCAGTGAGAGGGCTAGCTATGAGACCCAGTACTTC.

The genes are TRBV6-1 and TRBJ1-5, with 9 bases lining up with TRBD1. This CDR3 is 18 amino acids long. Germline V CDR1 and CDR2: MNHNS, SASEGT. V dropped 1 base and J dropped 2; count of bases not matched to a gene: 9. The DNA of the CDR3 is TGTGCCAGCAGTGAAGTGGGGACAGGGTCCCATGGCAATCAGCCCCAGCATTTT. Encoded protein: CASSEVGTGSHGNQPQHF.

The chain recombines TRBV6-6 with TRBJ1-5, with D tentatively TRBD1 (5 bases). V was pared by 5 bases and J by 6 bases, with 11 bases between. Per the germline V gene, CDR1 is MNHNY and CDR2 is SVGAGI (reference sequence). The CDR3 length is 13 residues. Here the CDR3 reads CASSLDSAQPQHF. Written as DNA, the CDR3 is TGTGCCAGCAGTCTCGACAGCGCTCAGCCCCAGCATTTT.

The genes are TRBV6-6 and TRBJ1-4; D is uncertain. V was pared by 0 bases and J by 5 bases, with 10 bases between. The germline CDR1 and CDR2 sequences are MNHNY and SVGAGI (reference sequence). The CDR3 runs to 15 residues. The CDR3 coding sequence is TGTGCCAGCAGTTACTCGAGTGTCGGAAATGAAAAACTGTTTTTT. This encodes CASSYSSVGNEKLFF.

The V call is TRBV5-1, the J call TRBJ1-1; 7 bases align to TRBD1. The CDR3 extends over 16 amino acids. V shed 4 bases, J shed 10 bases, and the junction held 19 bases outside the gene matches. The V gene's germline CDR1 is SGHRS and CDR2 YFSETQ. In DNA form, the CDR3 reads TGCGCCAGCAGCCCCGGGACAGCCATGGGTGTCATGGGAGCTTTCTTT. The encoded protein is CASSPGTAMGVMGAFF.

The rearrangement uses TRBV6-5 and TRBJ2-5; tentatively, D is TRBD1 or TRBD2 (5 bases each). Trimming removed 2 bases at V and 5 bases at J, with 12 bases between. CDR1 is MNHEY and CDR2 is SVGAGI in the germline V gene. The CDR3 totals 14 residues. CDR3 region: CASSYGDWGETQYF. CDR3 DNA: TGTGCCAGCAGTTACGGGGATTGGGGGGAGACCCAGTACTTC.

This clone has a handful of counts. The chain joins TRBV19 to TRBJ1-2; D is undetermined. The CDR3 loop spans 14 amino acids. Germline loops: CDR1 LNHDA, CDR2 SQIVND (reference sequence). The V end lost 3 bases, the J end lost 1 base, and 9 bases lay between the germline ends. This CDR3 reads CASSMLGVNYGYTF. DNA of the CDR3: TGTGCCAGTAGTATGCTGGGAGTTAACTATGGCTACACCTTC.

The chain is built from TRBV6-6 and TRBJ2-5; TRBD2 matches at 10 bases. Losses at the gene ends were 6 bases for V and 5 bases for J; bases not matched to a gene: 9. Germline CDR1 reads MNHNY; CDR2 reads SVGAGI (reference sequence). This CDR3 is 15 amino acids long. This chain's CDR3 is CASSRVAGGWETQYF. DNA of the CDR3: TGTGCCAGCAGCCGCGTAGCGGGGGGTTGGGAGACCCAGTACTTC.

This clone was seen only a few times. The rearrangement uses TRBV6-1 and TRBJ2-6; 8 positions match TRBD1. The CDR3 is 16 amino acids. The germline V gene has CDR1 MNHNS and CDR2 SASEGT. V was pared by 3 bases and J by 2 bases, with 3 bases of the junction left unmatched. The CDR3 loop reads CASSDQGAPGANVLTF. In DNA, the CDR3 is TGTGCCAGCAGTGATCAGGGGGCTCCTGGGGCCAACGTCCTGACTTTC.

The V gene is TRBV18, the J gene TRBJ2-6; D is possibly TRBD1 or TRBD2 (5 bases each). The CDR3 length is 19 residues. Germline V gives CDR1 KGHSH, CDR2 LQKENI. Trimming took 1 base from V and 0 from J, leaving 16 bases between them. CDR3 coding DNA: TGTGCCAGCTCACCACTGGCGAGGGGCCCAAGCTCTGGGGCCAACGTCCTGACTTTC. This codes for CASSPLARGPSSGANVLTF.